This is a list of T cell receptor beta chains from one sample in a study of T cell responses to AZD1222 COVID-19 vaccine. Some clones are missing from TCRdb's copy, which holds only in-frame ones; the method was immunoSEQ multiplex PCR. Of around 59,000 clones in the sample, roughly nine tenths were seen once. The sample consisted of peripheral blood, taken 28 days after the second AZD1222 dose. The origin of the receptors is an adult who received the AZD1222 COVID-19 vaccine. The CDR3 runs from the conserved cysteine through the conserved F or W. The D gene is left open where the match is weak. Clone size is shown for a subset of rows, as once, few, many or a class of expanded clone.

v_gene	abundance	j_gene	d_gene	CDR3aa	CDR3nt
TRBV19	few	TRBJ1-5	.	CASTRVGGGRNQPQHF	TGTGCCAGTACCCGCGTCGGGGGCGGGCGAAATCAGCCCCAGCATTTT
TRBV6-5	.	TRBJ1-2	TRBD1	CASSYTRQGSYGYTF	TGTGCCAGCAGTTACACAAGACAGGGGAGCTATGGCTACACCTTC
TRBV28	.	TRBJ2-5	.	CASSNVGGTQYF	TGTGCCAGCAGTAATGTGGGGGGGACCCAGTACTTC
TRBV5-4	.	TRBJ1-3	.	CASSPSSGNTIYF	TGTGCCAGCAGTCCTAGCTCTGGAAACACCATATATTTT
TRBV5-1	.	TRBJ2-5	TRBD1	CASSSESTMTGFGQYF	TGCGCCAGCAGCTCAGAATCCACAATGACAGGGTTTGGCCAGTACTTC
TRBV12-5	.	TRBJ1-4	.	CASGLGGASEKLFF	TGTGCTAGTGGTTTGGGGGGGGCGAGTGAAAAACTGTTTTTT
TRBV7-6	.	TRBJ2-5	TRBD1	CASSLAVDRETQYF	TGTGCCAGCAGCTTAGCAGTGGACAGGGAGACCCAGTACTTC
TRBV5-1	few	TRBJ1-1	.	CASWTVNTEAFF	TGCGCCAGCTGGACAGTGAACACTGAAGCTTTCTTT
TRBV6-5	.	TRBJ1-5	TRBD1	CASGQGGNQPQHF	TGTGCCAGCGGACAGGGCGGCAATCAGCCCCAGCATTTT
TRBV2	.	TRBJ2-1	TRBD2	CASSEGLDYNEQFF	TGTGCCAGCAGTGAGGGACTAGATTACAATGAGCAGTTCTTC
TRBV27	.	TRBJ2-5	TRBD2	CASLLGLADHEETQYF	TGTGCCAGCCTTCTGGGGCTAGCGGATCATGAAGAGACCCAGTACTTC
TRBV28	.	TRBJ2-1	.	CASSGLNEQFF	TGTGCCAGCAGCGGACTAAATGAGCAGTTCTTC
TRBV7-2	.	TRBJ2-3	.	CASSLAQASTDTQYF	TGTGCCAGCAGCTTAGCCCAGGCTAGCACAGATACGCAGTATTTT
TRBV5-4	.	TRBJ2-5	.	CASSLVQQETQYF	TGTGCCAGCAGCTTGGTACAGCAAGAGACCCAGTACTTC
TRBV6-5	.	TRBJ1-1	.	CASSHAGGTEAFF	TGTGCCAGCAGTCACGCCGGGGGGACTGAAGCTTTCTTT
TRBV5-5	.	TRBJ2-3	.	CASSPRGPSEVSTDTQYF	TGTGCCAGCAGCCCGCGAGGGCCTAGCGAGGTTTCGACAGATACGCAGTATTTT
TRBV19	.	TRBJ2-1	TRBD2	CASSLPGLATNEQFF	TGTGCCAGTAGTTTGCCGGGACTAGCGACGAATGAGCAGTTCTTC
TRBV5-6	.	TRBJ2-7	.	CASSFRGIYEQYF	TGTGCCAGCAGCTTCCGCGGGATCTACGAGCAGTACTTC
TRBV5-1	few	TRBJ2-1	TRBD1	CASSSGQGEQFF	TGCGCCAGCAGCTCGGGACAGGGGGAGCAGTTCTTC
TRBV6-5	.	TRBJ1-4	.	CASSYTTATNEKLFF	TGTGCCAGCAGTTACACGACAGCAACTAATGAAAAACTGTTTTTT
TRBV7-3	.	TRBJ2-3	.	CASSSPGTSDTQYF	TGTGCCAGCAGCTCCCCCGGGACTTCAGATACGCAGTATTTT
TRBV15	.	TRBJ1-5	TRBD1	CATSREDGTGDILHQPQHF	TGTGCCACCAGCAGAGAGGATGGGACAGGGGACATCCTCCATCAGCCCCAGCATTTT
TRBV6-5	.	TRBJ2-1	.	CASRMQGSVNEQFF	TGTGCCAGCAGGATGCAGGGAAGTGTGAATGAGCAGTTCTTC
TRBV11-3	.	TRBJ2-5	.	CASSYTSWETQYF	TGTGCCAGCAGCTACACCTCATGGGAGACCCAGTACTTC
TRBV10-2	few	TRBJ2-7	.	CASSGIPYEQYF	TGCGCCAGCAGTGGAATCCCCTACGAGCAGTACTTC
TRBV3-1/TRBV3-2	.	TRBJ2-7	.	CASSTGSYEQYF	TGTGCCAGCAGCACGGGCTCCTACGAGCAGTACTTC
TRBV5-1	.	TRBJ2-2	.	CASSLAASRTGELFF	TGCGCCAGCAGCTTGGCGGCTAGCCGGACCGGGGAGCTGTTTTTT
TRBV29-1	.	TRBJ2-3	.	CSVRKASTDTQYF	TGCAGCGTCCGGAAGGCATCCACAGATACGCAGTATTTT
TRBV6-5	.	TRBJ1-2	.	CASGDWRGYGYTF	TGTGCCAGCGGGGATTGGAGGGGTTACGGCTACACCTTC
TRBV18	.	TRBJ1-1	.	CASSQGDEGKAFF	TGTGCCAGCTCACAGGGGGATGAGGGGAAAGCTTTCTTT
TRBV18	.	TRBJ2-5	TRBD2	CASSRAGVETQYF	TGTGCCAGCTCACGAGCGGGGGTTGAGACCCAGTACTTC
TRBV28	.	TRBJ1-1	TRBD1	CASSSTGSGTEAFF	TGTGCCAGCAGTTCGACAGGGTCTGGGACTGAAGCTTTCTTT
TRBV9	.	TRBJ2-2	.	CASSPRDSPPGELFF	TGTGCCAGCAGCCCCCGTGATAGCCCTCCCGGGGAGCTGTTTTTT
TRBV19	.	TRBJ1-2	.	CASSLNAHYGYTF	TGTGCCAGTAGTCTCAACGCCCACTATGGCTACACCTTC
TRBV19	.	TRBJ2-1	.	CASSINWDNEQFF	TGTGCCAGTAGTATCAACTGGGACAATGAGCAGTTCTTC
TRBV10-3	.	TRBJ2-7	.	CAISEPGQRRVYEQYF	TGTGCCATCAGTGAGCCCGGTCAGCGGAGGGTCTACGAGCAGTACTTC
TRBV6-6	few	TRBJ1-5	TRBD1	CASSYRKGAEQPQHF	TGTGCCAGCAGTTACCGCAAGGGGGCGGAGCAGCCCCAGCATTTT
TRBV28	.	TRBJ1-5	.	CASSLVAAVSNQPQHF	TGTGCCAGCAGTTTAGTTGCCGCAGTAAGCAATCAGCCCCAGCATTTT
TRBV3-1/TRBV3-2	.	TRBJ2-3	TRBD1	CASRDRGLGDTQYF	TGTGCCAGCCGGGACAGGGGACTGGGAGATACGCAGTATTTT
TRBV9	.	TRBJ2-1	.	CASSPSGSSYNEQFF	TGTGCCAGCAGCCCAAGCGGAAGCTCCTACAATGAGCAGTTCTTC
TRBV23-1	.	TRBJ2-5	TRBD1	CASSQSGGSQETQYF	TGCGCCAGCAGTCAATCAGGGGGCAGCCAAGAGACCCAGTACTTC
TRBV5-1	.	TRBJ1-6	.	CASSSGRGRTLHF	TGCGCCAGCAGTTCCGGACGGGGTCGAACCCTCCACTTT
TRBV6-5	.	TRBJ2-3	.	CASDSGQGQDTQYF	TGTGCCAGCGATAGTGGGCAGGGTCAAGATACGCAGTATTTT
TRBV5-1	.	TRBJ2-7	TRBD2	CASSLLAGGSYEQYF	TGCGCCAGCAGCTTGCTAGCGGGGGGTTCCTACGAGCAGTACTTC